The 5 T cell receptor beta chains below were found in one sample sequenced in a study of shared clonotypes between healthy human individuals. The assay was immunoSEQ multiplex PCR, and TCRdb's table has in-frame clones only and misses some. The sample holds about 470,000 clones, 70% to 80% seen once. Sequencing input: PBMCs. These receptors all stem from a woman between 40 and 50 years old in good health. Some clones in this sample may be carry-over from other donors' samples.

CDR3 bases: TGTGCCAGCAGTTGGAGGCAGCAGAACACTGAAGCTTTCTTT. It yields the protein CASSWRQQNTEAFF. The chain combines TRBV6-5 with TRBJ1-1, with unresolved D. V lost 4 bases and J lost 1, with 10 bases in between. CDR1 and CDR2 (germline): MNHEY, SVGAGI. This CDR3 is built from 14 residues.

The chain links TRBV11-1 to TRBJ1-2; TRBD1 aligns across 8 bases. V trimming: 3 bases; J trimming: 5 bases; junction bases outside the gene matches: 8. The CDR3 runs to 15 residues. The germline CDR1 and CDR2 sequences are SGHAT and FQDESV (reference sequence). The CDR3 loop reads CASSFSGQGGYGYTF. Here the CDR3 DNA reads TGTGCCAGCAGCTTTTCAGGACAGGGTGGTTATGGCTACACCTTC.

The chain carries TRBV6-6 and TRBJ2-5; D is possibly TRBD2 (5 bases). Germline V gene sequence: CDR1 MNHNY, CDR2 SVGAGI (reference sequence). Trimming removed 2 bases at V and 1 base at J, with 14 bases between. The CDR3 has 16 residues. The DNA of the CDR3 is TGTGCCAGCAGTTACCCTCCGGCCAGCGGCCAAGAGACCCAGTACTTC. It is translated as CASSYPPASGQETQYF.

The chain joins TRBV7-8 to TRBJ2-1, with D hard to call. With 4 bases removed from V and 9 bases from J, the gap between germline ends came to 19 bases. This CDR3 comprises 15 residues. Germline values: CDR1 SGHVS, CDR2 FQNEAQ. The CDR3 region is CASSWIKSQRSEQFF. The CDR3 DNA reads TGTGCCAGCAGCTGGATAAAATCACAGCGAAGTGAGCAGTTCTTC.

This clone was picked up one time. Other DNA sequences in the same sample also yield this CDR3. The CDR3 sequence: CAISGERNTEAFF. The CDR3 nucleotides read TGTGCCATCAGTGGAGAAAGGAACACTGAAGCTTTCTTT. V is TRBV10-3 and J is TRBJ1-1; the D is unclear. The V end lost 4 bases, the J end lost 1 base, and 7 bases lay between the germline ends. The CDR3 spans 13 residues. In germline, CDR1 is ENHRY, CDR2 SYGVKD.